This T cell receptor beta chain emerged from a study of T cells in Graves' hyperthyroidism and ophthalmopathy. RNA transcripts provided the source from which TCR beta CDR3 regions were amplified. A first-round RT-PCR of the TCR CDR3 used the HTBI primer set. TCRdb reanalysed the multiplex PCR reads using MiXCR and keeps one entry per CDR3 protein. Here the sample spans approximately 710,000 distinct CDR3 sequences, roughly 17% being singletons. V shed 3 bases and J 6 bases; nucleotides not matched to a gene: 5. Germline V gene sequence: CDR1 LNHDA, CDR2 SQIVND (reference sequence). The CDR3 consists of 15 residues.

This sequence originates from a man over 45 with Graves' hyperthyroidism. The rearrangement uses TRBV19 and TRBJ2-1, with 10 bases identical to TRBD2. The sample taken for sequencing was blood. DNA of the CDR3: TGTGCCAGTAGTATCGGGACTAGCGTGGTCAATGAGCAGTTCTTC. It translates to CASSIGTSVVNEQFF.